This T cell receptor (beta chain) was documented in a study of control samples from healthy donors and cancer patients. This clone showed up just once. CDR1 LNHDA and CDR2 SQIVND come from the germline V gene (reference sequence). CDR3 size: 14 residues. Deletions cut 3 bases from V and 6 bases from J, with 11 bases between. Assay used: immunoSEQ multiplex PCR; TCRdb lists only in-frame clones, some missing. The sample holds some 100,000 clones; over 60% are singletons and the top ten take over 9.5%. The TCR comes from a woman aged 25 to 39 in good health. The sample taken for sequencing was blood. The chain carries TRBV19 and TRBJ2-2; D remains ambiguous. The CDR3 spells CASSILGWAGELFF. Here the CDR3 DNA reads TGTGCCAGTAGTATTTTAGGGTGGGCCGGGGAGCTGTTTTTT.